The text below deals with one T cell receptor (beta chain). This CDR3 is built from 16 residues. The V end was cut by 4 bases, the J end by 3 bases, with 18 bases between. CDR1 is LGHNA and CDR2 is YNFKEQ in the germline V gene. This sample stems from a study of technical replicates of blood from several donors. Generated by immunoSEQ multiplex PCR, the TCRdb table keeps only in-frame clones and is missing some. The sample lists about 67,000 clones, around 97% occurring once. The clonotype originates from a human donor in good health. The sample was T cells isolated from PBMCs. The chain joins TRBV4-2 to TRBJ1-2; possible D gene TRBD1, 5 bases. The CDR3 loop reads CASSRPLDSWDYGYTF. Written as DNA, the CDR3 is TGTGCCAGCAGCCGACCTCTCGACAGTTGGGACTATGGCTACACCTTC.